What follows are 23 T cell receptor beta chains derived from one specimen sequenced in a study of long-term antiretroviral therapy in people with HIV. Researchers ran immunoSEQ v3.0 at survey level. Method: immunoSEQ multiplex PCR; TCRdb's copy keeps in-frame clones and lacks some. The sample yields over 25,000 clones, around 89% seen once. Here the sequenced sample was unsorted PBMCs, taken 3.2 years before starting antiretroviral therapy. These receptors were taken from a man aged 45 to 65 with HIV.

The genes are TRBV5-8 and TRBJ1-4, with D unresolved. Trimming left V 0 bases short and J 4 bases short, with 4 bases between. The CDR3 is made up of 13 amino acids. CDR1 is SGHTS and CDR2 is YDEGEE in the germline V gene. The CDR3 protein is CASSLASNEKLFF. CDR3 bases: TGTGCCAGCAGCTTGGCCAGTAATGAAAAACTGTTTTTT.

The chain links TRBV9 to TRBJ1-2, with D perhaps TRBD1 (6 bases). V was trimmed by 0 bases and J by 2 bases, leaving 17 bases between them. From germline, CDR1 is SGDLS and CDR2 YYNGEE. This CDR3 contains 17 residues. The CDR3 bases are TGTGCCAGCAGCGTAGCTACCGGGCAGGGACAAAACTATGGCTACACCTTC. As protein: CASSVATGQGQNYGYTF.

The CDR3 protein is CAWREDSDESYEQYF. The CDR3 DNA is TGTGCCTGGAGGGAGGATTCGGACGAGTCCTACGAGCAGTACTTC. V usage is TRBV30 and J usage is TRBJ2-7; perhaps TRBD2 as D (5 bases). Germline lookup yields CDR1 GTSNPN and CDR2 SVGIG (reference sequence). This CDR3 contains 15 residues. V was pared by 3 bases and J by 1 base, with 16 bases between.

CDR3 residues: CASKPGQSDQPQHF. In nucleotides, the CDR3 is TGTGCCAGCAAACCGGGACAGTCTGATCAGCCCCAGCATTTT. The chain joins TRBV2 to TRBJ1-5; 7 nucleotides line up with TRBD1. Germline CDR1 SNHLY, CDR2 FYNNEI. The CDR3 contains 14 residues. J lost 5 bases, V lost 7 bases, and 8 bases had no gene match.

This chain connects TRBV13 to TRBJ2-7; a weak D match, TRBD2 (6 bases). V lost 6 bases and J lost 1, with 13 bases in between. The CDR3 consists of 14 residues. The V gene's germline CDR1 is PRHDT and CDR2 FYEKMQ (reference sequence). CDR3 protein: CASSWRGRSYEQYF. The CDR3 DNA reads as TGTGCCAGCAGTTGGAGGGGACGGTCCTACGAGCAGTACTTC.

Here the CDR3 reads CASSPRTGHTEAFF. The CDR3 region has the DNA TGTGCCAGCAGCCCGAGGACAGGACACACTGAAGCTTTCTTT. The chain carries TRBV28 and TRBJ1-1, with 7 bases aligning to TRBD1. Germline V gene lookup returns CDR1 MDHEN and CDR2 SYDVKM. The trim removed 6 bases at V and 3 bases at J, leaving 7 bases unmatched. CDR3 length equals 14 residues.

This clone was recorded only once. V is TRBV29-1 and J is TRBJ2-3, with 9 bases matching TRBD1. The CDR3 contains 14 residues. CDR1 is SQVTM, CDR2 ANQGSEA, per germline. After removal of 4 bases from V and 2 bases from J, the junction contained 4 bases not matched to a gene. The CDR3 loop is CSVVRDRATDTQYF. The CDR3 DNA follows: TGCAGCGTTGTGAGGGACAGGGCCACAGATACGCAGTATTTT.

This chain joins TRBV9 and TRBJ2-7, with unresolved D. The CDR3 totals 14 residues. With 4 bases removed from V and 3 bases from J, the gap between germline ends came to 14 bases. The germline V gene has CDR1 SGDLS and CDR2 YYNGEE. In nucleotides, the CDR3 is TGTGCCAGCAGCCTGACCGGATACAACTACGAGCAGTACTTC. This sequence encodes CASSLTGYNYEQYF.

V gene TRBV18 combines with J gene TRBJ2-1, with D possibly matching TRBD1 (6 bases). This CDR3 has 14 amino acids. Germline values: CDR1 KGHSH, CDR2 LQKENI. The ends were cut back, 2 bases at V and 9 bases at J, with 14 bases in the middle. The CDR3 nucleotides are TGTGCCAGCTCACCATCGACAGGAGTCGGTGAGCAGTTCTTC. It codes for CASSPSTGVGEQFF. Complete variable domain (other parts from reference TRBV18 and TRBJ2-1): NAGVMQNPRHLVRRRGQEARLRCSPMKGHSHVYWYRQLPEEGLKFMVYLQKENIIDESGMPKERFSAEFPKEGPSILRIQQVVRGDSAAYFCASSPSTGVGEQFFGPGTRLTVL.

This clone rates as medium-sized. V is TRBV2 and J is TRBJ2-7; 11 nucleotides agree with TRBD1. The germline gives CDR1 SNHLY, CDR2 FYNNEI. The CDR3 contains 17 residues. Losses at the gene ends were 4 bases for V and 0 bases for J; bases not matched to a gene: 8. The CDR3 is CASSGWGTGGHSYEQYF. CDR3 coding DNA: TGTGCCAGCAGTGGGTGGGGGACAGGGGGGCACTCCTACGAGCAGTACTTC.

The chain carries TRBV2 and TRBJ2-5; D is ambiguous. The V end lost 5 bases, the J end lost 2 bases, and 3 bases lay between the germline ends. Germline CDR1 is SNHLY and CDR2 is FYNNEI. This CDR3 is 11 amino acids long. The CDR3 is CASSPQETQYF. As DNA, the CDR3 is TGTGCCAGCAGTCCACAAGAGACCCAGTACTTC.

This clone appeared a single time. This rearrangement joins TRBV7-2 to TRBJ2-5; 11 nucleotides align to TRBD1. CDR1 SGHTA and CDR2 FQGNSA come from the germline V gene. The CDR3 is 16 residues long. Germline trimming cut 1 base from V and 7 bases from J; bases unmatched to any gene: 8. The CDR3, as DNA: TGTGCCAGCAGCTTAGGGACAGGGGGCGCAATGGGGACCCAGTACTTC. As protein: CASSLGTGGAMGTQYF.

The chain joins TRBV19 to TRBJ1-1; TRBD1 agrees at 7 bases. The CDR3 is 16 amino acids. Germline V gives CDR1 LNHDA, CDR2 SQIVND (reference sequence). V trimming: 7 bases; J trimming: 1 base; junction bases outside the gene matches: 12. The CDR3 bases are TGTGCCAGTACGGGAGACAGGGCGCGAAGGAACACTGAAGCTTTCTTT. It yields the protein CASTGDRARRNTEAFF.

This chain connects TRBV20-1 to TRBJ1-5, with D unclear. The CDR3 spans 10 residues. CDR1 is DFQATT and CDR2 is SNEGSKA in the germline V gene (reference sequence). V lost 6 bases and J 2 bases, leaving 2 bases between the germline ends. CDR3 sequence (DNA): TGCAGTGCGGGCAATCAGCCCCAGCATTTT. It encodes CSAGNQPQHF.

The chain combines TRBV28 with TRBJ1-5; possibly TRBD1 for D (6 bases). CDR3 length: 16 amino acids. Deletions cut 1 base from V and 5 bases from J, with 15 bases between. Germline-derived CDR1 and CDR2 are MDHEN and SYDVKM. The CDR3 DNA sequence: TGTGCCAGCAGTTTATTTGATCGGGGGGCCCATCAGCCCCAGCATTTT. Translating it yields CASSLFDRGAHQPQHF.

This clone was counted once. The genes are TRBV12-5 and TRBJ2-1; 10 bases line up with TRBD1. Trimming cost V 6 bases and J 6 bases; bases outside gene matches: 5. This CDR3 is 14 amino acids long. Germline V lookup: CDR1 LGHNT, CDR2 FRNRAP. CDR3 residues: CASGPGQGFNEQFF. The CDR3, as DNA: TGTGCTAGTGGACCGGGACAGGGGTTCAATGAGCAGTTCTTC.

V is TRBV6-6 and J is TRBJ1-5, with D perhaps matching TRBD1 (6 bases). The CDR3 length is 15 residues. Trimming cost V 5 bases and J 0 bases, with 11 bases left between them. CDR1 and CDR2 (germline): MNHNY, SVGAGI (reference sequence). CDR3: CASSDRTVSNQPQHF. The CDR3 region has the DNA TGTGCCAGCAGTGATCGGACAGTTAGCAATCAGCCCCAGCATTTT.

This clone was seen more than once but under ten times. The gene calls are TRBV9 and TRBJ1-6; D not certain. Germline-derived CDR1 and CDR2 are SGDLS and YYNGEE. The CDR3 has 17 residues. With 3 bases removed from V and 7 bases from J, the gap between germline ends came to 20 bases. CDR3 nucleotide sequence: TGTGCCAGCAGCGCCCGGGCCACCCTGAAGCCCAATTCACCCCTCCACTTT. Protein product: CASSARATLKPNSPLHF.

The chain has TRBV4-1 and TRBJ2-2; no firm D call. In germline, CDR1 is MGHRA, CDR2 YSYEKL. The CDR3 covers 13 residues. The V and J ends lost 4 bases and 7 bases respectively, with 10 bases between them. The CDR3 nucleotides are TGCGCCAGCAGCCCTAGGTCCAACGGGGAGCTGTTTTTT. Its translation is CASSPRSNGELFF.

The rearrangement links TRBV6-5 to TRBJ2-7; the match to TRBD1 covers 11 bases. V lost 5 bases, J lost 0 bases, and 3 bases stayed unmatched. The CDR3 consists of 15 residues. CDR1 MNHEY and CDR2 SVGAGI come from the germline V gene. This chain's CDR3 is CASSTGQGVSYEQYF. CDR3 DNA sequence: TGTGCCAGCAGTACGGGACAGGGGGTCTCCTACGAGCAGTACTTC.

This chain joins TRBV6-5 and TRBJ1-6, with D hard to call. The CDR3 covers 13 residues. Germline lookup yields CDR1 MNHEY and CDR2 SVGAGI. V lost 7 bases and J 10 bases, leaving 14 bases between the germline ends. CDR3 coding DNA: TGTGCCAGCACCCCACCCGTGGGGTCACCCCTCCACTTT. Its protein is CASTPPVGSPLHF.

J is TRBJ2-7 and V is TRBV7-2, with D possibly matching TRBD2 (5 bases). Per germline, CDR1 SGHTA and CDR2 FQGNSA. V gave up 6 bases and J gave up 5 bases, with 14 bases separating them. CDR3 length: 13 residues. The CDR3 reads CASRFPGSDEQYF. CDR3 nucleotides: TGTGCCAGCAGATTTCCGGGGAGTGACGAGCAGTACTTC.

The CDR3, as DNA: TGTGCCAGCAGCGATACCGGGATTGTATCCTACGAGCAGTACTTC. Encoded protein: CASSDTGIVSYEQYF. The gene calls are TRBV11-2 and TRBJ2-7, with a weak D call TRBD2 (5 bases). The CDR3 runs 15 residues. With 5 bases removed from V and 1 base from J, the gap between germline ends came to 15 bases. Per germline, CDR1 SGHAT and CDR2 FQNNGV.